The text below deals with one TCR beta chain. Antigen: not known. The data derive from a study of T cell repertoires in cytomegalovirus infection. Study-wide context: The authors relied on CMV epitopes, both recently identified HLA-C-restricted and well-studied HLA-B-restricted. In public TCR beta signatures, there were indications of both CMV infection and matching HLA type. Study results and limitations: The study found HLA-C-restricted CMV-specific TCR beta clonotypes dominating the ex vivo response.

V lost 5 bases, J lost 4 bases, and 4 bases stayed unmatched. Germline values: CDR1 SEHNR, CDR2 FQNEAQ (reference sequence). The CDR3 covers 14 residues. MiXCR, applied by TCRdb to the reads, yields one record per CDR3 protein. The sample lists some 920,000 distinct CDR3 sequences; around 32% were seen once. The chain employs TRBV7-9 and TRBJ2-1; 8 bases line up with TRBD1. This sequence was found in a human donor in good health (CMV status not recorded). Some clones in this sample may be carry-over from other donors' samples. Sequencing was performed on cultured CD8+ T cells from PBMCs, taken from culture after CMV antigen stimulation. CDR3 bases: TGTGCCAGCAGCACTCAGGGGGCATACAATGAGCAGTTCTTC. Translation: CASSTQGAYNEQFF.